This entry describes one T cell receptor (beta chain). Full-length variable regions came from constant-region reverse primers plus semi-nested Nested Universal Primer A PCR. One entry per CDR3 protein results from TCRdb running MiXCR on the 5' RACE reads. Of 8,000 to 9,500 distinct CDR3 sequences in the sample, less than 45% were seen once. What was sequenced was tumor-infiltrating memory CD4+ T cells sorted from the breast tumor. Indicated subset: memory CD4+ T cells, CD4+CD45RO+CD25-. The sequence was obtained from a female donor with breast cancer.

CDR3 in amino acids: CSVEPRRDISNEQFF. CDR3 bases: TGCAGCGTTGAGCCAAGGCGGGACATCTCCAATGAGCAGTTCTTC. This rearrangement joins TRBV29-1 to TRBJ2-1; either TRBD1 or TRBD2 may supply D (6 bases each). The CDR3 has 15 residues. Germline CDR1 is SQVTM and CDR2 is ANQGSEA. V lost 3 bases to trimming and J lost 6 bases, with 18 bases between them.